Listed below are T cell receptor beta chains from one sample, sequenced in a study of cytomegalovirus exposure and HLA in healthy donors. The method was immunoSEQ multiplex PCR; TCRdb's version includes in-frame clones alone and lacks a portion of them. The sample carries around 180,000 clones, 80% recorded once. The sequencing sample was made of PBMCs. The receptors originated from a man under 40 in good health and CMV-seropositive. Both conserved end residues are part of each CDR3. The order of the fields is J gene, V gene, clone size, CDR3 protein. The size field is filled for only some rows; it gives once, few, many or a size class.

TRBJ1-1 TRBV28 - CASSLGGQLGAFF
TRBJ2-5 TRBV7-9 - CSSSHQTGEETQYF
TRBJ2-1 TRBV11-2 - CASSPRVGRRTGSYNEQFF
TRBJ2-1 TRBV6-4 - CASSERTGVNEQFF
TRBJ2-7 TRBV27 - CASSLSADTYEQYF
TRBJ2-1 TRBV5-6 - CASSLGLGGIGSYNEQFF
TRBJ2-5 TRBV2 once CASSARGTGVRVAGETQYF
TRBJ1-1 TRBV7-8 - CASSLTRGRGTEAFF
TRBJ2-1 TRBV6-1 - CARAVVGQGNEQFF
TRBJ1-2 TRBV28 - CASDGRRQGEEGGYTF
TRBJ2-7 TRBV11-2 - CASSPGSSYEQYF
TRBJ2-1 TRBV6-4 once CASSDSIGEGGNEQFF
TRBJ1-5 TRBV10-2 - CASSESTRGQPQHF
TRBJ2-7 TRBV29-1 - CSAGDYEQYF
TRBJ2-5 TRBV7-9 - CASSLGTRETQYF
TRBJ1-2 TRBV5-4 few CASSLHRGWDYGYTF
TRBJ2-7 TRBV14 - CASSPQAGAPGEQYF
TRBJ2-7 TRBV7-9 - CASSLTSGKVYEQYF
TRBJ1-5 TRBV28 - CASTPGQGFPNQPQHF
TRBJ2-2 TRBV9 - CASSVAGTGNVGELFF
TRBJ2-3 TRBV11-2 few CASSLDSRTSGRGNTQYF
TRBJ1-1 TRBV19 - CASSIVPGQGNTEAFF
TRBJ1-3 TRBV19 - CASTRDRAGNTIYF
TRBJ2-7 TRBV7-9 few CASSSSLGAIGYEQYF
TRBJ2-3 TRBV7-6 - CASSPGFGTQYF
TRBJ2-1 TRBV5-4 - CASSSVRTVNYNEQFF
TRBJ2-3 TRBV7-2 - CASSYSLRGTDTQYF
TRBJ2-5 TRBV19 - CASNGGGRGETQYF
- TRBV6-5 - CASSSSGGYSYEQYF
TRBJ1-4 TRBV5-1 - CASSLARNEKLFF
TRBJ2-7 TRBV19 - CASSPGLASEQYF
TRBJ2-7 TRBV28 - CASSLRGDGLWEQYF
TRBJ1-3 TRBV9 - CASSELDRDRNTIYF
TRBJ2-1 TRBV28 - CASSFAGGENEQFF
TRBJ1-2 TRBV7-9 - CASSPGSGGADYGYTF
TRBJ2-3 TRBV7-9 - CSIARGQPSTDTQYF
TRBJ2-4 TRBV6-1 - CASTTPGVAKNIQYF
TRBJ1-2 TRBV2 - CASSAEQGIYGYTF
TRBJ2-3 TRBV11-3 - CASSPGASGLGDTQYF
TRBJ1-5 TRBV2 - CASSEDAGAGYGNQPQHF
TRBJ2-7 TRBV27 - CASSPTGPSEQYF
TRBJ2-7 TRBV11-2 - CASSLGFTSGGYEQYF
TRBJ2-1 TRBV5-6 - CASTASGYEQFF
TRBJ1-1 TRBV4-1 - CASSQLYGVPEAFF
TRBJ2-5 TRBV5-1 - CASSLEPGVGKTQYF
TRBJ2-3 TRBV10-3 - CATTRDTDTQYF
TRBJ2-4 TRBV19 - CASSIAGSNKNIQYF
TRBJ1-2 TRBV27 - CASTRWQGGMGYTF
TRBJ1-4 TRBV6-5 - CASSYAGSRLGKLFF
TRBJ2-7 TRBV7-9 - CASSSTLTALTYEQYF
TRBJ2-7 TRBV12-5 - CASGHDLTPDYEQYF
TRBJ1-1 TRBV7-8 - CASSLAVGGNTEAFF
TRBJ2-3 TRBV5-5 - CASSLTTATDTQYF
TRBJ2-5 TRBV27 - CASSRGTGGTQYF
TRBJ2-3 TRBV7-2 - CASSLGGGKDTQYF
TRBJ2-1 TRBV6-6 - CASSSFRDRAYNEQFF